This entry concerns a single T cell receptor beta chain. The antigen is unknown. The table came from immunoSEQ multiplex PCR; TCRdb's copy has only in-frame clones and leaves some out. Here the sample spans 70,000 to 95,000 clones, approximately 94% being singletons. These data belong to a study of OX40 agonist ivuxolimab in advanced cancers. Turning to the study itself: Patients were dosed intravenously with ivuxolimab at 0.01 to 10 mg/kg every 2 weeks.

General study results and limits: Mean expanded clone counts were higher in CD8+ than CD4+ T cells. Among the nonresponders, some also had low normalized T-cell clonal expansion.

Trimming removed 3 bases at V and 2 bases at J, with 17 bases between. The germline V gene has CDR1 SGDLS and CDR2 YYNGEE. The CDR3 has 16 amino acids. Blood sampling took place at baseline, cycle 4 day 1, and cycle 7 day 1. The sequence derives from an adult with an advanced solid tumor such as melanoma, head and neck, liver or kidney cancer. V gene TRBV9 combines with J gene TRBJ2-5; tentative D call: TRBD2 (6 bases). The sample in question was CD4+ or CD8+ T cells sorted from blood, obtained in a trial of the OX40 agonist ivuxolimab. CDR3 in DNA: TGTGCCAGCAGCGGCCATAGCGGCTCCTTTCAAGAGACCCAGTACTTC. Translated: CASSGHSGSFQETQYF.